These 6 T cell receptor beta chains share one sample of origin, sequenced in a study of blood T cell repertoires in COVID-19. Method: immunoSEQ multiplex PCR; TCRdb's copy keeps in-frame clones and lacks some. The sample lists some 150,000 clones, around 85% occurring once. The sequenced sample consisted of peripheral blood. These receptors all stem from an older woman with acute or convalescent COVID-19.

This sequence joins TRBV27 and TRBJ1-2, with TRBD1 identical over 8 bases. Germline-derived CDR1 and CDR2 are MNHEY and SMNVEV (reference sequence). The CDR3 has 13 amino acids. The V segment lost 6 bases and the J segment 4 bases; nucleotides outside the gene matches: 4. CDR3: CASSDRGGYGYTF. The DNA for the CDR3 is TGTGCCAGCAGCGACAGGGGTGGCTATGGCTACACCTTC.

This clone appeared a single time. The rearrangement links TRBV25-1 to TRBJ2-3; 7 nucleotides match TRBD2. After removal of 4 bases from V and 4 bases from J, the junction contained 14 bases not matched to a gene. Germline assignment: CDR1 MGHDK and CDR2 SYGVNS. This CDR3 comprises 17 residues. CDR3 sequence: CASSVRLAGVLPDTQYF. The CDR3 nucleotides read TGTGCCAGCAGTGTCCGGTTAGCGGGTGTTCTGCCAGATACGCAGTATTTT. Based on the CDR3 plus reference TRBV25-1 and TRBJ2-3, the full variable domain is EADIYQTPRYLVIGTGKKITLECSQTMGHDKMYWYQQDPGMELHLIHYSYGVNSTEKGDLSSESTVSRIRTEHFPLTLESARPSHTSQYLCASSVRLAGVLPDTQYFGPGTRLTVL.

V is TRBV7-3 and J is TRBJ1-6; possibly TRBD1 for D (5 bases). Germline loops: CDR1 SGHTA, CDR2 FQGTGA. V lost 1 base and J lost 6, with 10 bases in between. The CDR3 has 15 residues. Here the CDR3 DNA reads TGTGCCAGCAGCTTAAGGGGCGGGAGTAATTCACCCCTCCACTTT. Protein: CASSLRGGSNSPLHF. Supplemented by reference TRBV7-3 and TRBJ1-6, the full variable domain reads GAGVSQTPSNKVTEKGKYVELRCDPISGHTALYWYRQSLGQGPEFLIYFQGTGAADDSGLPNDRFFAVRPEGSVSTLKIQRTERGDSAVYLCASSLRGGSNSPLHFGNGTRLTVT.

The CDR3: CASSFTGSNTEAFF. CDR3 coding DNA: TGTGCCAGCAGCTTCACAGGGTCGAACACTGAAGCTTTCTTT. V gene TRBV7-9 combines with J gene TRBJ1-1, with D possibly being TRBD1 (6 bases). There are 14 residues in the CDR3. Germline-derived CDR1 and CDR2 are SEHNR and FQNEAQ (reference sequence). The V end was cut by 3 bases, the J end by 1 base, with 9 bases between.

This clone was recorded once. This rearrangement joins TRBV16 to TRBJ2-5; D ambiguous. From germline, CDR1 is KGHSY and CDR2 FQNENV. V gave up 6 bases and J gave up 2 bases, with 4 bases separating them. The CDR3 is 11 residues long. The CDR3 DNA reads TGTGCCAGCAGTCTACAAGAGACCCAGTACTTC. Its protein product is CASSLQETQYF.

Regarding this clone: An end of the junction differs from the germline gene, which may be a read error. The CDR3 DNA follows: TGCGCCAGCAGGTTGGGACAGACGAACACCATATATTTT. It encodes CASRLGQTNTIYF. The chain employs TRBV5-1 and TRBJ1-3; TRBD1 agrees at 7 bases. CDR3 length: 13 residues. CDR1 and CDR2 from the germline V gene are SGHRS and YFSETQ.